This TCR beta chain derives from a study of glioma-infiltrating T cells after dendritic cell vaccination. Study details: Patients received three intradermal dendritic cell vaccine injections at biweekly intervals.

Time point reported: after dendritic cell vaccination, including at tumor progression/relapse. Blood PBMC samples: pre-vaccination, two weeks post third vaccination, and at tumor progression. Study-wide findings and caveats: Survival was not directly related to TCR clonality in these patients.

A word on this clone: Its matching antigen is unknown.

Assay used: immunoSEQ multiplex PCR; TCRdb lists only in-frame clones, some missing. In the table there are about 65,000 clones, 86% of which are singletons. The sample was blood, taken after dendritic cell vaccination. The sequence was obtained from a human donor with glioblastoma.

The CDR3 loop reads CASSPGRSGQPQHF. The CDR3 DNA reads as TGCGCCAGCAGCCCGGGCCGGAGCGGTCAGCCCCAGCATTTT. V usage is TRBV4-3 and J usage is TRBJ1-5, with D uncertain. Germline assignment: CDR1 LGHNA and CDR2 YSLEER. The V gene lost 4 bases and the J gene lost 6 bases, with 13 bases spanning the gap. The CDR3 covers 14 residues.